This is a list of T cell receptor beta chains from one sample in a study of cytomegalovirus exposure and HLA in healthy donors. Profiled with immunoSEQ multiplex PCR; TCRdb holds only in-frame clones, not every one. This table has around 130,000 clones, around 81% appearing once. Material for sequencing was PBMCs. These receptors all stem from a woman in her fifties or sixties in good health and CMV-seronegative. CDR3s include the opening cysteine and the closing phenylalanine or tryptophan. D genes are given only for firm matches. Clone size, where shown, is once, few, many, or a class for clones that have expanded.

CDR3 protein: CASSSSRDYYNEQFF
CDR3 DNA: TGTGCCAGCAGTTCGTCCCGGGACTACTACAATGAGCAGTTCTTC
D gene: TRBD2
J gene: TRBJ2-1
V gene: TRBV6-6
clone size: -

CDR3 protein: CASSVKTSGRGEQFF
CDR3 DNA: TGTGCCAGCAGCGTAAAAACTAGCGGGAGAGGTGAGCAGTTCTTC
D gene: TRBD2
J gene: TRBJ2-1
V gene: TRBV9
clone size: -

CDR3 protein: CASSLVGALDSGNTIYF
CDR3 DNA: TGTGCCAGCAGCTTAGTGGGGGCCCTTGACTCTGGAAACACCATATATTTT
D gene: -
J gene: TRBJ1-3
V gene: TRBV7-2
clone size: once

CDR3 protein: CASSIPGAGANVLTF
CDR3 DNA: TGTGCCAGTAGTATCCCCGGGGCTGGGGCCAACGTCCTGACTTTC
D gene: -
J gene: TRBJ2-6
V gene: TRBV19
clone size: -

CDR3 protein: CASSDTVPGSPYEQYF
CDR3 DNA: TGTGCCAGCAGTGACACCGTACCGGGAAGTCCTTACGAGCAGTACTTC
D gene: -
J gene: TRBJ2-7
V gene: TRBV25-1
clone size: -

CDR3 protein: CASSVGTGTGYTDTQYF
CDR3 DNA: TGTGCCAGTAGTGTCGGAACCGGGACAGGGTACACAGATACGCAGTATTTT
D gene: TRBD1
J gene: TRBJ2-3
V gene: TRBV19
clone size: few

CDR3 protein: CAWSRDRGTSGRFGGNEQFF
CDR3 DNA: TGTGCCTGGAGTAGAGACCGGGGGACTAGCGGGAGGTTCGGAGGCAATGAGCAGTTCTTC
D gene: TRBD2
J gene: TRBJ2-1
V gene: TRBV30
clone size: -

CDR3 protein: CASSPAQGEAFF
CDR3 DNA: TGTGCCAGCTCACCGGCCCAGGGTGAAGCTTTCTTT
D gene: -
J gene: TRBJ1-1
V gene: TRBV18
clone size: once

CDR3 protein: CASSIRGNQPQHF
CDR3 DNA: TGTGCCAGTAGTATTAGAGGTAATCAGCCCCAGCATTTT
D gene: -
J gene: TRBJ1-5
V gene: TRBV19
clone size: -

CDR3 protein: CASSQVPSGRASFQNEQFF
CDR3 DNA: TGCGCCAGCAGCCAAGTCCCTAGCGGGAGGGCCAGTTTTCAGAATGAGCAGTTCTTC
D gene: TRBD2
J gene: TRBJ2-1
V gene: TRBV4-1
clone size: few

CDR3 protein: CASRRDRNSPLHF
CDR3 DNA: TGTGCCAGCAGGCGGGACAGAAATTCACCCCTCCACTTT
D gene: TRBD1
J gene: TRBJ1-6
V gene: TRBV7-9
clone size: -

CDR3 protein: CASSLDRGSGNTIYF
CDR3 DNA: TGCGCCAGCAGCTTGGACAGGGGCTCTGGAAACACCATATATTTT
D gene: TRBD1
J gene: TRBJ1-3
V gene: TRBV5-1
clone size: -

CDR3 protein: CATSRGTESYEQYF
CDR3 DNA: TGTGCCACCAGCAGAGGAACGGAGTCCTACGAGCAGTACTTC
D gene: -
J gene: TRBJ2-7
V gene: TRBV15
clone size: -

CDR3 protein: CASSTIKTSGYNEQFF
CDR3 DNA: TGTGCCAGCAGCACAATTAAGACTAGCGGATACAATGAGCAGTTCTTC
D gene: TRBD2
J gene: TRBJ2-1
V gene: TRBV7-6
clone size: -

CDR3 protein: CSVAGTGGETYEQYF
CDR3 DNA: TGCAGCGTTGCCGGGACAGGGGGCGAGACCTACGAGCAGTACTTC
D gene: TRBD1
J gene: TRBJ2-7
V gene: TRBV29-1
clone size: -

CDR3 protein: CAFLFNTEAFF
CDR3 DNA: TGTGCCTTCCTTTTCAACACTGAAGCTTTCTTT
D gene: -
J gene: TRBJ1-1
V gene: TRBV18
clone size: -

CDR3 protein: CASRERGVRNEQYF
CDR3 DNA: TGTGCCAGCAGGGAACGGGGGGTCAGGAACGAGCAGTACTTC
D gene: TRBD2
J gene: TRBJ2-7
V gene: TRBV27
clone size: few

CDR3 protein: CASRVSGNEQFF
CDR3 DNA: TGTGCCAGCAGAGTCTCGGGTAATGAGCAGTTCTTC
D gene: -
J gene: TRBJ2-1
V gene: TRBV28
clone size: once

CDR3 protein: CASRDRAGNQETQYF
CDR3 DNA: TGTGCCAGCAGGGACAGGGCAGGGAATCAAGAGACCCAGTACTTC
D gene: TRBD1
J gene: TRBJ2-5
V gene: TRBV6-5
clone size: -

CDR3 protein: CASSLSPGLRGEAFF
CDR3 DNA: TGTGCCAGCAGTTTATCTCCGGGCTTAAGGGGAGAAGCTTTCTTT
D gene: -
J gene: TRBJ1-1
V gene: TRBV27
clone size: -

CDR3 protein: CASSECEAGELFF
CDR3 DNA: TGTGCCAGCAGTGAATGTGAGGCCGGGGAGCTGTTTTTT
D gene: -
J gene: TRBJ2-2
V gene: TRBV25-1
clone size: -

CDR3 protein: CASSYSERGTEAFF
CDR3 DNA: TGTGCCAGCAGTTACTCAGAAAGGGGCACTGAAGCTTTCTTT
D gene: -
J gene: TRBJ1-1
V gene: TRBV6-5
clone size: few

CDR3 protein: CATSASGNSYNEQFF
CDR3 DNA: TGTGCCACCAGCGCTAGCGGGAACTCCTACAATGAGCAGTTCTTC
D gene: TRBD2
J gene: TRBJ2-1
V gene: TRBV15
clone size: -

CDR3 protein: CASSREGDYNEQFF
CDR3 DNA: TGTGCCAGTAGTAGGGAGGGGGACTACAATGAGCAGTTCTTC
D gene: -
J gene: TRBJ2-1
V gene: TRBV19
clone size: -

CDR3 protein: CASSGAGGYYTDTQYF
CDR3 DNA: TGTGCCAGCAGTGGGGCAGGGGGCTATTACACAGATACGCAGTATTTT
D gene: TRBD1
J gene: TRBJ2-3
V gene: TRBV28
clone size: once

CDR3 protein: CASSPLSHQETQYF
CDR3 DNA: TGTGCCAGCAGCCCTCTTTCACATCAAGAGACCCAGTACTTC
D gene: -
J gene: TRBJ2-5
V gene: TRBV7-2
clone size: -

CDR3 protein: CASSELQGPQETQYF
CDR3 DNA: TGTGCCAGCAGTGAGCTGCAGGGCCCCCAAGAGACCCAGTACTTC
D gene: -
J gene: TRBJ2-5
V gene: TRBV6-1
clone size: -

CDR3 protein: CASTAGQGYVYEQYF
CDR3 DNA: TGTGCCAGCACCGCCGGACAGGGGTACGTCTACGAGCAGTACTTC
D gene: TRBD1
J gene: TRBJ2-7
V gene: TRBV28
clone size: -

CDR3 protein: CASSLGRGPDQPQHF
CDR3 DNA: TGTGCCAGCAGCTTGGGCAGGGGGCCCGATCAGCCCCAGCATTTT
D gene: TRBD1
J gene: TRBJ1-5
V gene: TRBV5-4
clone size: -

CDR3 protein: CASSGTRGPTEAFF
CDR3 DNA: TGTGCCAGCAGCGGGACGAGAGGGCCCACTGAAGCTTTCTTT
D gene: -
J gene: TRBJ1-1
V gene: TRBV9
clone size: -

CDR3 protein: CASSLPGRGEKLFF
CDR3 DNA: TGTGCCAGCAGTTTACCGGGTCGAGGGGAAAAACTGTTTTTT
D gene: -
J gene: TRBJ1-4
V gene: TRBV28
clone size: -

CDR3 protein: CASSSRRRDRGTEKLFF
CDR3 DNA: TGTGCCAGCAGTTCACGCCGCCGGGACAGGGGTACTGAAAAACTGTTTTTT
D gene: TRBD1
J gene: TRBJ1-4
V gene: TRBV28
clone size: -

CDR3 protein: CASSSGQGGLFDDTEAFF
CDR3 DNA: TGCGCCAGCAGCTCGGGACAGGGTGGGTTGTTCGACGATACTGAAGCTTTCTTT
D gene: TRBD1
J gene: TRBJ1-1
V gene: TRBV5-1
clone size: -

CDR3 protein: CASSRTGTSTDTQYF
CDR3 DNA: TGTGCCAGCAGCCGTACCGGGACTAGCACAGATACGCAGTATTTT
D gene: -
J gene: TRBJ2-3
V gene: TRBV5-4
clone size: few

CDR3 protein: CASSERQGASGNTIYF
CDR3 DNA: TGTGCCAGCAGTGAAAGACAGGGGGCCTCTGGAAACACCATATATTTT
D gene: TRBD1
J gene: TRBJ1-3
V gene: TRBV6-1
clone size: -

CDR3 protein: CASSVLGTGARPQHF
CDR3 DNA: TGTGCCAGCAGTGTCCTTGGGACAGGGGCCCGGCCCCAGCATTTT
D gene: TRBD1
J gene: TRBJ1-5
V gene: TRBV6-6
clone size: -

CDR3 protein: CASSYYPGLAGIETQYF
CDR3 DNA: TGTGCCAGCAGCTATTATCCGGGACTAGCGGGAATAGAGACCCAGTACTTC
D gene: TRBD2
J gene: TRBJ2-5
V gene: TRBV7-2
clone size: few